Listed below are T cell receptor beta chains from one sample, sequenced in a study of blood T cells in healthy people across ages. TCRdb passed the 5' RACE reads through MiXCR, listing each CDR3 protein once. The sample holds approximately 1,100,000 distinct CDR3 sequences; around 45% are singletons and the top ten take under 20%. The material sequenced was blood. The source of these receptors is an older woman in good health. Each CDR3 is given with its conserved first and last residue. The order of the fields is clone size, V gene, D gene, J gene, CDR3 protein, CDR3 DNA. D genes are given only for firm matches. Some rows have no size entry. The others give once, few or many, or a class for an expanded clone.

>.|TRBV11-2|.|TRBJ2-5
CASSRQGREEETQYF
TGTGCCAGCAGCCGTCAGGGAAGGGAGGAAGAGACCCAGTACTTC
>.|TRBV3-1|.|TRBJ2-5
CASSQDHKEETQYF
TGTGCCAGCAGCCAAGACCACAAGGAAGAGACCCAGTACTTC
>.|TRBV5-1|.|TRBJ2-7
CASGPGVAGEQYF
TGCGCCAGCGGCCCCGGGGTAGCCGGCGAGCAGTACTTC
>.|TRBV5-5|TRBD1|TRBJ2-5
CASSLVGTAQETQYF
TGTGCCAGCAGCTTGGTAGGGACAGCCCAAGAGACCCAGTACTTC
>.|TRBV3-1|.|TRBJ2-4
CASSPGALEGNIQYF
TGTGCCAGCAGCCCCGGGGCTCTCGAGGGAAACATTCAGTACTTC
>.|TRBV7-9|TRBD1|TRBJ1-2
CASSPPDREHYGYTF
TGTGCCAGCAGCCCTCCGGACAGGGAGCACTATGGCTACACCTTC
>.|TRBV29-1|.|TRBJ1-3
CSVAGVSAGNTIYF
TGCAGCGTTGCAGGAGTGTCCGCTGGAAACACCATATATTTT
>.|TRBV6-2/TRBV6-3|TRBD2|TRBJ2-3
CASSPRLAGRDTQYF
TGTGCCAGCAGCCCTCGACTAGCGGGAAGGGATACGCAGTATTTT
>.|TRBV20-1|TRBD2|TRBJ2-3
CSASGGGLADTDTQYF
TGCAGTGCAAGCGGAGGGGGACTAGCGGACACAGATACGCAGTATTTT
>.|TRBV19|.|TRBJ2-7
CATSSPTYEQYF
TGTGCCACTTCCTCGCCAACCTACGAGCAGTACTTC
>many|TRBV27|TRBD1|TRBJ2-5
CASSYGTEETQYF
TGTGCCAGCAGTTACGGGACAGAAGAGACCCAGTACTTC